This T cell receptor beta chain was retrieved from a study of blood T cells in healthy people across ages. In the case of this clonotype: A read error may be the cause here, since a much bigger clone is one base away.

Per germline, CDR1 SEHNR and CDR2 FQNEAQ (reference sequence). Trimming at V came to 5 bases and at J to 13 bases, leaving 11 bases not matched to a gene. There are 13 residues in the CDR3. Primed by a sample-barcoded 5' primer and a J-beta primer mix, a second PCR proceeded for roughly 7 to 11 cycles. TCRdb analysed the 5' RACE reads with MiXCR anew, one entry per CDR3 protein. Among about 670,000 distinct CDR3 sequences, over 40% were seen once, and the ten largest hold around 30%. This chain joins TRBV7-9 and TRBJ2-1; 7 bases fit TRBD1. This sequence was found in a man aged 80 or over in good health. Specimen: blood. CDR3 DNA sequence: TGTGCCAGCAGCGTAGACACAGGGGAGACCCAGTTCTTC. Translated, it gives CASSVDTGETQFF. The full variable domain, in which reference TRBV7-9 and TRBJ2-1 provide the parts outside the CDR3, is DTGVSQNPRHKITKRGQNVTFRCDPISEHNRLYWYRQTLGQGPEFLTYFQNEAQLEKSRLLSDRFSAERPKGSFSTLEIQRTEQGDSAMYLCASSVDTGETQFFGPGTRLTVL.